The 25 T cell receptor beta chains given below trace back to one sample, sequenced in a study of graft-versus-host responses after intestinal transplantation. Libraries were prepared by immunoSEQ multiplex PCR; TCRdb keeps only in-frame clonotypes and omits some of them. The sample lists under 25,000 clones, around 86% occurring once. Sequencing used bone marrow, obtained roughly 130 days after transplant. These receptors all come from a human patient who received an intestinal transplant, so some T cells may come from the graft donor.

The chain's CDR3 is CASSLVSGGRLGETQYF. CDR3 DNA: TGTGCCAGCAGCTTGGTTTCGGGAGGGCGGTTGGGGGAGACCCAGTACTTC. V and J are TRBV5-5 and TRBJ2-5; 8 positions match TRBD2. The CDR3 extends over 17 amino acids. The V gene's germline CDR1 is SGHKS and CDR2 YYEKEE (reference sequence). With V trimmed by 0 bases and J by 5 bases, 12 bases remained unmatched.

CDR3 residues: CASSYRSGGSRGPQHF. CDR3 DNA sequence: TGTGCCAGCAGTTATAGGTCGGGGGGCTCCAGAGGGCCCCAGCATTTT. V is TRBV5-6 and J is TRBJ1-5; perhaps TRBD1 as D (6 bases). Trimming removed 5 bases from V and 9 bases from J, with 24 bases in between. Germline V CDR1 and CDR2: SGHDT, YYEEEE. The CDR3 spans 16 residues.

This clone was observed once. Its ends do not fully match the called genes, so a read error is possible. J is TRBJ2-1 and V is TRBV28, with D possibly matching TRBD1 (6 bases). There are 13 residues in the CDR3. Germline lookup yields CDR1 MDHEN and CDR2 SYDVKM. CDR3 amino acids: CAPEHRADNERFF. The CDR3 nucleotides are TGTGCCCCTGAGCACAGGGCGGACAATGAGCGGTTCTTC.

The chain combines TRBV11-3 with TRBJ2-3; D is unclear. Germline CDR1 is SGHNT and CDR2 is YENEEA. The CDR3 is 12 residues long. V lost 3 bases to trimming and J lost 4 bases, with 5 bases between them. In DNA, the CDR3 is TGTGCCAGCAGCTTGAACGCAGATACGCAGTATTTT. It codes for CASSLNADTQYF.

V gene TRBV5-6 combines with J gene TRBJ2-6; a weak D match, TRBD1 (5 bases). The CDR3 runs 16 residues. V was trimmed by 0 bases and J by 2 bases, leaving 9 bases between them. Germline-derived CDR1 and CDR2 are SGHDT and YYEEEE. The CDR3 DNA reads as TGTGCCAGCAGCTTGGGGGTGGGGCCTGGGGCCAACGTCCTGACTTTC. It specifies CASSLGVGPGANVLTF.

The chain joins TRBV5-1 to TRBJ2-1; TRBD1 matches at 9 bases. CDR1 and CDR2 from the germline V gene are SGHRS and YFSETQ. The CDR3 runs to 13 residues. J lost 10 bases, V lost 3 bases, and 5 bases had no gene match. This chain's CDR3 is CASSSYRGPEQFF. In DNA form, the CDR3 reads TGCGCCAGCAGCTCCTACAGGGGGCCGGAGCAGTTCTTC. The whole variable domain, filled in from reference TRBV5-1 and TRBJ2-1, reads KAGVTQTPRYLIKTRGQQVTLSCSPISGHRSVSWYQQTPGQGLQFLFEYFSETQRNKGNFPGRFSGRQFSNSRSEMNVSTLELGDSALYLCASSSYRGPEQFFGPGTRLTVL.

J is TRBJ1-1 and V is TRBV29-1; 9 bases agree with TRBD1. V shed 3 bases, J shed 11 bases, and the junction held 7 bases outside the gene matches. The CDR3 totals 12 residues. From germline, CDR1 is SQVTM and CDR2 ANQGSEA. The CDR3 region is CSVEYGQGPAFF. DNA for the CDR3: TGCAGCGTTGAGTACGGACAGGGGCCGGCTTTCTTT.

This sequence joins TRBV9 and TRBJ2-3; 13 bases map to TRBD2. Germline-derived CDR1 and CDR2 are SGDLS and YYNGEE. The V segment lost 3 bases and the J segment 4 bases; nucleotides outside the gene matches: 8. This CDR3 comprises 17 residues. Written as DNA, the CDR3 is TGTGCCAGCAGCGCTAAGACAGGGACTAGCGGGGCAGATACGCAGTATTTT. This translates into CASSAKTGTSGADTQYF.

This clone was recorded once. CDR3 region: CASRPPGDREPPGLAGAGYEQYF. The CDR3, as DNA: TGTGCAAGTCGCCCACCGGGGGACAGGGAACCCCCGGGACTAGCGGGAGCGGGGTACGAGCAGTACTTC. This rearrangement joins TRBV12-2 to TRBJ2-7; the table's D gene call, TRBD2, was not cross checked with the DNA. TRBV12-2 is described as a pseudogene. The CDR3 is 23 amino acids.

CDR3 coding DNA: TGCGCCAGCAGCGGGACCTACGAGCAGTACTTC. Its translation: CASSGTYEQYF. The rearrangement uses TRBV5-1 and TRBJ2-7; D unclear. CDR1 and CDR2 (germline): SGHRS, YFSETQ. The CDR3 consists of 11 residues. Trimming cost V 4 bases and J 2 bases, with 4 bases left between them.

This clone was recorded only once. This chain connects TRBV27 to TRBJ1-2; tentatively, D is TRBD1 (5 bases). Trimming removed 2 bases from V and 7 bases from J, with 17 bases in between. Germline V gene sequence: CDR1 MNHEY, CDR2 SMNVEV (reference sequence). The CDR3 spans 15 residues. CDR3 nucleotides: TGTGCCAGCAGTTTAACGCAGGGCGTTGGTCCTGGCTACACCTTC. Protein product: CASSLTQGVGPGYTF.

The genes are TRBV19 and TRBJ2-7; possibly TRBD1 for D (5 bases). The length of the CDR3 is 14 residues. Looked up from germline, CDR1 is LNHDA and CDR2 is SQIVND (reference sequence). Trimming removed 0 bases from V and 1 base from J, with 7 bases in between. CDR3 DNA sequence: TGTGCCAGTAGTATAGAGGCAGGGTCCTACGAGCAGTACTTC. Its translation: CASSIEAGSYEQYF.

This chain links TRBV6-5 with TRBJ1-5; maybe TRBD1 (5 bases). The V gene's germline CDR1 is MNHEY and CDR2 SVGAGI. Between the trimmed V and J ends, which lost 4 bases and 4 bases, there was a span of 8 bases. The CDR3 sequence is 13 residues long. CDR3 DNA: TGTGCCAGCAGTTGGGGCCTAAATCAGCCCCAGCATTTT. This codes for CASSWGLNQPQHF.

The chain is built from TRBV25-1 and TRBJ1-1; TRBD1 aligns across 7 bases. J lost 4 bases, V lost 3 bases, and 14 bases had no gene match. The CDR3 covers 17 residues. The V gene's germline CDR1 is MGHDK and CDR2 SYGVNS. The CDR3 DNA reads TGTGCCAGCAGTGACACTCGGTCGACAGGGATTAGCACTGAAGCTTTCTTT. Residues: CASSDTRSTGISTEAFF. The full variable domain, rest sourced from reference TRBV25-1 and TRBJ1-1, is EADIYQTPRYLVIGTGKKITLECSQTMGHDKMYWYQQDPGMELHLIHYSYGVNSTEKGDLSSESTVSRIRTEHFPLTLESARPSHTSQYLCASSDTRSTGISTEAFFGQGTRLTVV.

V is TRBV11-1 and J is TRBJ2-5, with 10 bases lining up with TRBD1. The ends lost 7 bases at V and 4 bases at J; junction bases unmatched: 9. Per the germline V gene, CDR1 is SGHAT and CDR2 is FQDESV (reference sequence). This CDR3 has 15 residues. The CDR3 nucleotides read TGTGCCAGCACCTCTTGGGGACAGGGGACAGAGACCCAGTACTTC. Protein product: CASTSWGQGTETQYF. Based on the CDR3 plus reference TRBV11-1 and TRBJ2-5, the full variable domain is EAEVAQSPRYKITEKSQAVAFWCDPISGHATLYWYRQILGQGPELLVQFQDESVVDDSQLPKDRFSAERLKGVDSTLKIQPAELGDSAMYLCASTSWGQGTETQYFGPGTRLLVL.

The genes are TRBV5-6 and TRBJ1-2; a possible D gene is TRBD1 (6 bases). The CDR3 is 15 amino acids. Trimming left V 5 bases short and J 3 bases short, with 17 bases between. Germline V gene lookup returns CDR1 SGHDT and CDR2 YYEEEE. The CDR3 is CASSPIPGGDYGYTF. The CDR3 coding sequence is TGTGCCAGCAGTCCTATACCCGGGGGCGACTATGGCTACACCTTC. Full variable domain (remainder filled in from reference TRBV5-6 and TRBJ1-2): DAGVTQSPTHLIKTRGQQVTLRCSPKSGHDTVSWYQQALGQGPQFIFQYYEEEERQRGNFPDRFSGHQFPNYSSELNVNALLLGDSALYLCASSPIPGGDYGYTFGSGTRLTVV.

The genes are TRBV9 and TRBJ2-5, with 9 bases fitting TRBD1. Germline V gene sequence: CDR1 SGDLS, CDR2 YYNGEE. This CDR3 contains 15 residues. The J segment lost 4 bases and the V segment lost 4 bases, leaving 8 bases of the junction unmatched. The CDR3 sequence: CASSPRDRELETQYF. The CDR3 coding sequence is TGTGCCAGCAGCCCACGGGACAGGGAGTTAGAGACCCAGTACTTC.

The CDR3 coding sequence is TGTGCCAGCAACACGGGACAGATCTACGAGCAGTACTTC. Translating it yields CASNTGQIYEQYF. The J gene is TRBJ2-7, the V gene TRBV2, with TRBD1 identical over 7 bases. Per germline, CDR1 SNHLY and CDR2 FYNNEI. V shed 7 bases and J 3 bases; nucleotides not matched to a gene: 6. The CDR3 runs to 13 residues.

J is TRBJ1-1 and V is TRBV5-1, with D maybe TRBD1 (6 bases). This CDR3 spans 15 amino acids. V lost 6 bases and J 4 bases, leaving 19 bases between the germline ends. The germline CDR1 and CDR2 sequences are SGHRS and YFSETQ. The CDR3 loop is CASKDSGGGGTEAFF. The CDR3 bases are TGCGCCAGCAAGGATTCCGGGGGAGGGGGCACTGAAGCTTTCTTT.

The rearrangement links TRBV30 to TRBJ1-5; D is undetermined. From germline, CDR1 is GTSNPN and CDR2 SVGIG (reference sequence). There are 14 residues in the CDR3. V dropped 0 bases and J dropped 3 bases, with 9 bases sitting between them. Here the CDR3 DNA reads TGTGCCTGGAGTGTCACACAGTCCAATCAGCCCCAGCATTTT. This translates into CAWSVTQSNQPQHF.

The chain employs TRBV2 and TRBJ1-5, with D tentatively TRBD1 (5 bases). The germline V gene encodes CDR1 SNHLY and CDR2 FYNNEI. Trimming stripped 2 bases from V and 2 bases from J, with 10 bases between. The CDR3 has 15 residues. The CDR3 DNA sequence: TGTGCCAGCAGTGAATACCAGGGCGGCAATCAGCCCCAGCATTTT. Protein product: CASSEYQGGNQPQHF.

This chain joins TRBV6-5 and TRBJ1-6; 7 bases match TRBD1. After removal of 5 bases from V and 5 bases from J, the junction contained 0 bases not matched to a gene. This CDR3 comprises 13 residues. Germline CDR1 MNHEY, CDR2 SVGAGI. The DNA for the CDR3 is TGTGCCAGCAGTGACAGGGATAATTCACCCCTCCACTTT. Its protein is CASSDRDNSPLHF.

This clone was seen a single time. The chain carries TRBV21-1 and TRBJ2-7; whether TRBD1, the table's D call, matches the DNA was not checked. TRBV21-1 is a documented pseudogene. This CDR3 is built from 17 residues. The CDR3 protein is CASSKFQAGQKMDEQYF. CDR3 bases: TGTGCCAGCAGCAAATTTCAGGCGGGACAGAAGATGGACGAGCAGTACTTC.

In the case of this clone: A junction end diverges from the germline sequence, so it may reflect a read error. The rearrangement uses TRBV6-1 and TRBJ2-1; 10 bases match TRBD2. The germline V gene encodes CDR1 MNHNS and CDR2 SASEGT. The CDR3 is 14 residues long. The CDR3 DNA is TGTGCCAGCAGTGAAAACGAAGCGGGAGGGCCCTCGGTCTTC. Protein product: CASSENEAGGPSVF.

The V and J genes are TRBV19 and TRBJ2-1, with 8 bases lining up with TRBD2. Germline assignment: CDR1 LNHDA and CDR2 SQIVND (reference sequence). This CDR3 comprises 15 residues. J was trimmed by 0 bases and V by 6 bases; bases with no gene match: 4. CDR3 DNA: TGTGCCAGTAGCCCAACTAGCGGCTCCTACAATGAGCAGTTCTTC. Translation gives CASSPTSGSYNEQFF.